This T cell receptor beta chain stems from a study of T-cell reconstitution after alpha-beta-depleted transplantation in children. The TCRbeta library was prepared with unique molecular identifiers. MiXCR, applied by TCRdb to the PCR reads, yields one record per CDR3 protein. The repertoire holds about 310,000 distinct CDR3 sequences, around 25% seen once, with 9.5% to 13% in the top ten. Concerning this clonotype itself: The antigen is undetermined.

General study points: After one year, T-cell counts and TCRbeta diversity mostly came from new T cells. High day-60 TCRbeta diversity in some patients came from surviving recipient T cells and thymic progenitors. Several hundred expanded graft clones reportedly gave rise to the alpha-beta T cells present about two months after transplant.

This TCR was recovered from a male patient aged 10-17 years who had a stem cell transplant for acute lymphoblastic leukemia, so the T cells may come from the graft donor. Sequenced material: PBMCs, mostly from graft donor cells, taken 180 days after TCRalphabeta/CD19-depleted stem cell transplant.

The CDR3 DNA follows: TGTGCCAGCTCAGGGACCCTATCCTACAATGAGCAGTTCTTC. It yields the protein CASSGTLSYNEQFF. J is TRBJ2-1 and V is TRBV6-1; D could derive from TRBD1 or TRBD2 (5 bases each). Germline CDR1 MNHNS, CDR2 SASEGT. The length of the CDR3 is 14 residues. Trimming cost V 8 bases and J 1 base, with 12 bases left between them.